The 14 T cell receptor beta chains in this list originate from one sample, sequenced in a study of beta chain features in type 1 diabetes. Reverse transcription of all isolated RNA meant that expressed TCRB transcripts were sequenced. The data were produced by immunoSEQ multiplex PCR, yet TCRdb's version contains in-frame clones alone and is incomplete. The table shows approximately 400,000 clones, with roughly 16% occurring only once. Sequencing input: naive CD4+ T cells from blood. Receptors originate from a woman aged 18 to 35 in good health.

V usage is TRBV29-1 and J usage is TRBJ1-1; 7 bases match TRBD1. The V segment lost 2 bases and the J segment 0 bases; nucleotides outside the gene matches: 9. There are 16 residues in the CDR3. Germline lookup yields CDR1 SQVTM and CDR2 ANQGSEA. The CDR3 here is CSVETSGTVMNTEAFF. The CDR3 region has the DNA TGCAGCGTTGAAACGTCCGGGACAGTAATGAACACTGAAGCTTTCTTT. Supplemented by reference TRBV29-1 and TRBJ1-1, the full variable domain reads SAVISQKPSRDICQRGTSLTIQCQVDSQVTMMFWYRQQPGQSLTLIATANQGSEATYESGFVIDKFPISRPNLTFSTLTVSNMSPEDSSIYLCSVETSGTVMNTEAFFGQGTRLTVV.

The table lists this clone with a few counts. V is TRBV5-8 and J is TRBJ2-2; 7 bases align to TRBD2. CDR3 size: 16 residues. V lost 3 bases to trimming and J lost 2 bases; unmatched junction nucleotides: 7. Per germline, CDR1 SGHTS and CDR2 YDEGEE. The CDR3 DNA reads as TGTGCCAGCAGCTACCGGACTAGACTTAACACCGGGGAGCTGTTTTTT. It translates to CASSYRTRLNTGELFF.

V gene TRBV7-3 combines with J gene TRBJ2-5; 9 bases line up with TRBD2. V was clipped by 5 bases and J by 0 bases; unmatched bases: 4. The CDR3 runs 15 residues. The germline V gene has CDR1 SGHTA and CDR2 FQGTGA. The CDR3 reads CASSLGLAHQETQYF. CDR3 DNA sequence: TGTGCCAGCAGCCTGGGACTAGCCCACCAAGAGACCCAGTACTTC.

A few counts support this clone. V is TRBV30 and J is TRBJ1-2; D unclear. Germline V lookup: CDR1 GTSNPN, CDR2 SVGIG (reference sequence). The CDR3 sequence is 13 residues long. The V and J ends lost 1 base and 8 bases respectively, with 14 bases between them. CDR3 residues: CAWSAAVPKGYTF. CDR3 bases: TGTGCCTGGAGTGCCGCAGTTCCAAAGGGCTACACCTTC.

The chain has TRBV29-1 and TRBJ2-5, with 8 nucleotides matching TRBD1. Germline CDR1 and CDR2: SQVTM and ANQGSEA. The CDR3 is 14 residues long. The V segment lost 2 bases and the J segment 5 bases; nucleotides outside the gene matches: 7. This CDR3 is CSVELGQGGETQYF. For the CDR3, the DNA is TGCAGCGTTGAACTAGGACAGGGTGGCGAGACCCAGTACTTC.

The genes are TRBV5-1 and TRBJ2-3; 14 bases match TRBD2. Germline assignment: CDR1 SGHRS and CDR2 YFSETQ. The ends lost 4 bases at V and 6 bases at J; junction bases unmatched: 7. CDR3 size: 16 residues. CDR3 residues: CASSGGTSGRKDTQYF. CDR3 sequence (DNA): TGCGCCAGCAGCGGAGGGACTAGCGGGAGAAAGGATACGCAGTATTTT.

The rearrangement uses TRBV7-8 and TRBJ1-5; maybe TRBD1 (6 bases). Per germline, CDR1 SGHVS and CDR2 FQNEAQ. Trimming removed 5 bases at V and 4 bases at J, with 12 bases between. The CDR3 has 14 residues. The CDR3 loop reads CASSDGQLNQPQHF. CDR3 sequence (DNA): TGTGCCAGCAGCGACGGACAGTTAAATCAGCCCCAGCATTTT. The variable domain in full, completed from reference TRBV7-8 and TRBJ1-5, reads GAGVSQSPRYKVAKRGQDVALRCDPISGHVSLFWYQQALGQGPEFLTYFQNEAQLDKSGLPSDRFFAERPEGSVSTLKIQRTQQEDSAVYLCASSDGQLNQPQHFGDGTRLSIL.

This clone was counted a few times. In DNA form, the CDR3 reads TGTGCCAGCAGATGGCGGCTGGACACTGAAGCTTTCTTT. It translates to CASRWRLDTEAFF. The chain carries TRBV6-1 and TRBJ1-1; no firm D call. This CDR3 comprises 13 residues. Germline V gives CDR1 MNHNS, CDR2 SASEGT. Trimming took off 6 bases at V and 3 bases at J, with 11 bases between the two ends.

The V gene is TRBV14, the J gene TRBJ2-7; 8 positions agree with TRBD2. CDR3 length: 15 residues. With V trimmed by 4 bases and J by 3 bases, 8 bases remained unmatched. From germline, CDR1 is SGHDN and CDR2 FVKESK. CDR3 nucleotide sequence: TGTGCCAGCAGCCCAACCAGCGGGGGACTCTACGAGCAGTACTTC. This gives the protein CASSPTSGGLYEQYF.

DNA of the CDR3: TGTGCCAGTAGGGCTAGCGGGAGCTCCTACGAGCAGTACTTC. This translates into CASRASGSSYEQYF. This chain links TRBV19 with TRBJ2-7; TRBD2 matches 10 bases. The ends lost 6 bases at V and 0 bases at J; junction bases unmatched: 2. This CDR3 spans 14 amino acids. Germline V gene sequence: CDR1 LNHDA, CDR2 SQIVND (reference sequence). Combining the CDR3 with reference TRBV19 and TRBJ2-7 gives the whole variable domain DGGITQSPKYLFRKEGQNVTLSCEQNLNHDAMYWYRQDPGQGLRLIYYSQIVNDFQKGDIAEGYSVSREKKESFPLTVTSAQKNPTAFYLCASRASGSSYEQYFGPGTRLTVT.

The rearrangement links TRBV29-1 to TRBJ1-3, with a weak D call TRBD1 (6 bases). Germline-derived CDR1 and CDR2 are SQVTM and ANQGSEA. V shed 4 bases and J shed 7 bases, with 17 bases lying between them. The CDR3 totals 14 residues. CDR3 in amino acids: CSVGSSGGSNTIYF. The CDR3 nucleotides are TGCAGCGTTGGGTCATCGGGGGGCTCGAACACCATATATTTT.

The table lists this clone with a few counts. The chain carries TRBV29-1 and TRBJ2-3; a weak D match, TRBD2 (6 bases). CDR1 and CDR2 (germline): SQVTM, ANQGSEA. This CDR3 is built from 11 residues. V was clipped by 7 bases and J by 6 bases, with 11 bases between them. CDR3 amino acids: CSARGLDTQYF. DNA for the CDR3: TGCAGCGCGCGGGGCCTTGATACGCAGTATTTT.

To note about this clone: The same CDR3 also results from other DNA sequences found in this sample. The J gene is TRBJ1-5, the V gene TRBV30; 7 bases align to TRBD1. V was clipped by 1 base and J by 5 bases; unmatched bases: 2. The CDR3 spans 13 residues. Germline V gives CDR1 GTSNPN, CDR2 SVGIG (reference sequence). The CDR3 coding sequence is TGTGCCTGGAGTGGGACAGGAGATCAGCCCCAGCATTTT. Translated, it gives CAWSGTGDQPQHF. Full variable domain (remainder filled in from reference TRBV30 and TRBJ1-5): SQTIHQWPATLVQPVGSPLSLECTVEGTSNPNLYWYRQAAGRGLQLLFYSVGIGQISSEVPQNLSASRPQDRQFILSSKKLLLSDSGFYLCAWSGTGDQPQHFGDGTRLSIL.

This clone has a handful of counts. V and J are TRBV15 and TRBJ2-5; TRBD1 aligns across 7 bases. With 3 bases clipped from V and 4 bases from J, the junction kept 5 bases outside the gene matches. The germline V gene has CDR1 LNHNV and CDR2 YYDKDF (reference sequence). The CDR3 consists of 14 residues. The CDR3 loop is CATSSHRGSETQYF. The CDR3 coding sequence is TGTGCCACCAGCAGCCACAGGGGATCAGAGACCCAGTACTTC.